This T cell receptor beta chain was retrieved from a study of blood T cell repertoires in COVID-19. Profiled with immunoSEQ multiplex PCR; TCRdb holds only in-frame clones, not every one. The data show over 150,000 clones, with 85% seen just once and around 8% held by the top ten. V shed 4 bases and J shed 2 bases, with 15 bases lying between them. Germline CDR1 SGHNT, CDR2 YYREEE (reference sequence). The CDR3 has 15 residues. The origin of this receptor is a woman at least 80 years old with COVID-19, enrolled during active disease. The gene calls are TRBV5-4 and TRBJ1-1; unclear D gene. The sequencing input was peripheral blood. CDR3 sequence: CASSLPVGRNTEAFF. CDR3 nucleotides: TGTGCCAGCAGCCTCCCAGTGGGGAGAAACACTGAAGCTTTCTTT.